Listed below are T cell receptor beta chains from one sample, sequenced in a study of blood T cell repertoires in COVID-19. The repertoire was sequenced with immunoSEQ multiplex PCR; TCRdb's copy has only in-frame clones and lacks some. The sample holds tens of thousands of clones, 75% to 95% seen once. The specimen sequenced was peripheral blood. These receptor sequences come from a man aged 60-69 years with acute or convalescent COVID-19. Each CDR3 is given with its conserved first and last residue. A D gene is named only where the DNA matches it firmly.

CSVDQGRTDTQYF TGCAGCGTTGACCAGGGTCGCACAGATACGCAGTATTTT TRBJ2-3 TRBV29-1 NA
CASSLDRGSNQPQHF TGTGCCAGCAGTTTAGACAGGGGAAGCAATCAGCCCCAGCATTTT TRBJ1-5 TRBV28 TRBD1
CASSGYPRTGFF TGTGCCAGCAGTGGGTACCCGAGGACAGGTTTCTTT TRBJ1-1 TRBV28 TRBD1
CSVEETGGSDEQFF TGCAGCGTTGAGGAAACGGGAGGGAGTGATGAGCAGTTCTTC TRBJ2-1 TRBV29-1 TRBD2
CASSATGTGVNYGYTF TGTGCCAGCAGCGCGACCGGGACAGGAGTAAACTATGGCTACACCTTC TRBJ1-2 TRBV9 TRBD1
CASSVGGGSNYNEQFF TGTGCCAGCAGCGTAGGGGGCGGGAGTAATTACAATGAGCAGTTCTTC TRBJ2-1 TRBV9 TRBD2
CATQGTIEGDSHTDTQYF TGTGCCACCCAGGGGACGATCGAGGGAGATTCACACACAGATACGCAGTATTTT TRBJ2-3 TRBV25-1 NA
CASSTPTSSVTQYF TGTGCCAGCAGCACACCGACTAGTTCGGTTACGCAGTATTTT TRBJ2-3 TRBV28 NA
CASSLEGVNTEAFF TGTGCCAGCAGCTTAGAGGGCGTCAACACTGAAGCTTTCTTT TRBJ1-1 TRBV7-3 NA
CASSLRAISYEQYF TGTGCCAGCAGTTTGAGGGCCATTTCCTACGAGCAGTACTTC TRBJ2-7 TRBV6-5 NA
CASRDNSGNTIYF TGTGCCAGCCGAGATAACTCTGGAAACACCATATATTTT TRBJ1-3 TRBV7-8 NA